This is a list of T cell receptor beta chains from one sample in a study of T cells in Graves' hyperthyroidism and ophthalmopathy. TCRdb re-called the multiplex PCR reads through MiXCR, storing one row per CDR3 protein. The table shows hundreds of thousands of distinct CDR3 sequences, with around 20% occurring only once. Sequences were obtained from blood. Every receptor here comes from a woman between 45 and 60 years old with Graves' hyperthyroidism that later progressed to Graves' ophthalmopathy. CDR3s include the opening cysteine and the closing phenylalanine or tryptophan. The D gene is left open where the match is weak. Clone size appears in some rows only: once, few, many, or a class for an expanded clone.

d_gene: NA
v_gene: TRBV15
j_gene: TRBJ1-5
abundance: NA
CDR3nt: TGTGCCACCAGCAGAGATGGGAGGTGGGATCGCCGCAGGACCAATCAGCCCCAGCATTTT
CDR3aa: CATSRDGRWDRRRTNQPQHF

d_gene: NA
v_gene: TRBV15
j_gene: TRBJ1-1
abundance: many
CDR3nt: TGTGCCACCAGCAGAGATTTAACCGGAAAGAACACTGAAGCTTTCTTT
CDR3aa: CATSRDLTGKNTEAFF

d_gene: TRBD2
v_gene: TRBV3-1
j_gene: TRBJ2-2
abundance: few
CDR3nt: TGTGCCAGCAGCCCAGAGCGGGGGACCGGGGAGCTGTTTTTT
CDR3aa: CASSPERGTGELFF

d_gene: TRBD2
v_gene: TRBV11-3
j_gene: TRBJ2-1
abundance: many
CDR3nt: TGTGCCAGCAGCGGGGGGGAGGCGTACAATGAGCAGTTCTTC
CDR3aa: CASSGGEAYNEQFF

d_gene: TRBD1
v_gene: TRBV5-1
j_gene: TRBJ2-3
abundance: few
CDR3nt: TGCGCCAGCAGCGTCTCGACCGGGACAGGGGGCGCAGATACGCAGTATTTT
CDR3aa: CASSVSTGTGGADTQYF

d_gene: NA
v_gene: TRBV3-1
j_gene: TRBJ2-5
abundance: many
CDR3nt: TGTGCCAGCAGCCAAGGGACTACGGAGACCCAGTACTTC
CDR3aa: CASSQGTTETQYF

d_gene: NA
v_gene: TRBV7-9
j_gene: TRBJ1-2
abundance: many
CDR3nt: TGTGCCAGCAGCTTGCCGACAGATTACTATGGCTACACCTTC
CDR3aa: CASSLPTDYYGYTF

d_gene: NA
v_gene: TRBV6-2/TRBV6-3
j_gene: TRBJ1-5
abundance: NA
CDR3nt: TGTGCCAGCACCCAGAATTTAGAACAGGGAAGCAATCAGCCCCAGCATTTT
CDR3aa: CASTQNLEQGSNQPQHF

d_gene: TRBD2
v_gene: TRBV20-1
j_gene: TRBJ2-5
abundance: NA
CDR3nt: TGCAGTGCTAGGGGACTAGCGGGGGGGAGAGAGACCCAGTACTTC
CDR3aa: CSARGLAGGRETQYF

d_gene: TRBD1
v_gene: TRBV9
j_gene: TRBJ1-6
abundance: NA
CDR3nt: TGTGCCAGCAGCGAAGGGGACAGAAGTTCACCCCTCCACTTT
CDR3aa: CASSEGDRSSPLHF

d_gene: TRBD1
v_gene: TRBV5-1
j_gene: TRBJ1-2
abundance: few
CDR3nt: TGCGCCAGCAGCTTCAGCGGGGACAGCTTCTATGGCTACACCTTC
CDR3aa: CASSFSGDSFYGYTF

d_gene: TRBD1
v_gene: TRBV3-1
j_gene: TRBJ1-1
abundance: many
CDR3nt: TGTGCCAGCAGCCAAGAGGGACAGGCGAACACTGAAGCTTTCTTT
CDR3aa: CASSQEGQANTEAFF

d_gene: NA
v_gene: TRBV7-9
j_gene: TRBJ2-1
abundance: few
CDR3nt: TGTGCCAGCAGCTTTCGGACCCCCGACTACAATGAGCAGTTCTTC
CDR3aa: CASSFRTPDYNEQFF

d_gene: NA
v_gene: TRBV7-8
j_gene: TRBJ1-1
abundance: many
CDR3nt: TGTGCTACACGTAGGAACACTGAAGCTTTCTTT
CDR3aa: CATRRNTEAFF

d_gene: TRBD1
v_gene: TRBV5-1
j_gene: TRBJ1-1
abundance: NA
CDR3nt: TGCGCCAGCAGCCAGGGGGCGCAGGGGCGAGGGACTGAAGCTTTCTTT
CDR3aa: CASSQGAQGRGTEAFF

d_gene: NA
v_gene: TRBV27
j_gene: TRBJ1-1
abundance: many
CDR3nt: TGTGCCAGCAGTTCACCCACAGGGTTGGTGGATGAAGCTTTCTTT
CDR3aa: CASSSPTGLVDEAFF